These T cell receptor beta chains were read from a single sample in a study of blood T cell repertoires in COVID-19. This table comes from immunoSEQ multiplex PCR, and its TCRdb copy is limited to in-frame clones, with some not included. This table holds fewer than 300,000 clones, around 87% found once. Sequenced input: peripheral blood. These TCRs come from a woman between 45 and 65 years old with acute or convalescent COVID-19. CDR3s include the opening cysteine and the closing phenylalanine or tryptophan. The D gene is left open where the match is weak. Only some rows state a clone size, as once, few, many or a class for expanded clones.

v_call: TRBV28; d_call: TRBD1; j_call: TRBJ1-2; clone_size: NA; cdr3_nt: TGTGCCAGCCAAGAGGGGACAGGGAGAGGCTACACCTTC; cdr3_aa: CASQEGTGRGYTF
v_call: TRBV13; d_call: NA; j_call: TRBJ2-7; clone_size: NA; cdr3_nt: TGTGCCAGCAGCTCTCCAGGGGGGTCCTACGAGCAGTACTTC; cdr3_aa: CASSSPGGSYEQYF
v_call: TRBV24-1; d_call: NA; j_call: TRBJ2-2; clone_size: few; cdr3_nt: TGTGCCACCAGTGATTTGCTGGGGGGAGTGGGTACCGGGGAGCTGTTTTTT; cdr3_aa: CATSDLLGGVGTGELFF
v_call: TRBV28; d_call: TRBD2; j_call: TRBJ2-3; clone_size: NA; cdr3_nt: TGTGCCAGCAGTTTACTGGGGCTAGCGGACAGCACAGATACGCAGTATTTT; cdr3_aa: CASSLLGLADSTDTQYF
v_call: TRBV5-6; d_call: NA; j_call: TRBJ1-2; clone_size: NA; cdr3_nt: TGTGCCAGCAGCTTTCTGGGGGCTGGGTTCTATGGCTACACCTTC; cdr3_aa: CASSFLGAGFYGYTF
v_call: TRBV19; d_call: NA; j_call: TRBJ1-5; clone_size: NA; cdr3_nt: TGTGCCAGTAGACTCGGCGGGGGTAGCAATCAGCCCCAGCATTTT; cdr3_aa: CASRLGGGSNQPQHF
v_call: TRBV28; d_call: NA; j_call: TRBJ2-7; clone_size: NA; cdr3_nt: TGTGCCAGCAGCCGGGGGTACGAGCAGTACTTC; cdr3_aa: CASSRGYEQYF
v_call: TRBV28; d_call: NA; j_call: TRBJ1-1; clone_size: NA; cdr3_nt: TGTGCCAGCAGTGGCGGAAAAGCTTTCTTT; cdr3_aa: CASSGGKAFF
v_call: TRBV2; d_call: TRBD1; j_call: TRBJ1-1; clone_size: few; cdr3_nt: TGTGCCAGCAGAGCGGGACAGGGGATTTTCACTGAAGCTTTCTTT; cdr3_aa: CASRAGQGIFTEAFF
v_call: TRBV6-5; d_call: NA; j_call: TRBJ1-4; clone_size: NA; cdr3_nt: TGTGCCAGCAGCCTCTTACAGGAGAATGAAAAACTGTTTTTT; cdr3_aa: CASSLLQENEKLFF
v_call: TRBV6-5; d_call: NA; j_call: TRBJ2-7; clone_size: few; cdr3_nt: TGTGCCAGCAGTAACTACGGGGACGAGCAGTACTTC; cdr3_aa: CASSNYGDEQYF
v_call: TRBV5-1; d_call: NA; j_call: TRBJ2-1; clone_size: NA; cdr3_nt: TGCGCCAGCAGCTTGGAATCCGGAGCTGCTTACAATGAGCAGTTCTTC; cdr3_aa: CASSLESGAAYNEQFF
v_call: TRBV9; d_call: TRBD1; j_call: TRBJ1-2; clone_size: once; cdr3_nt: TGTGCCAGCAGCTCACAGGGGGCCTATGGCTACACCTTC; cdr3_aa: CASSSQGAYGYTF
v_call: TRBV11-3; d_call: TRBD2; j_call: TRBJ2-3; clone_size: NA; cdr3_nt: TGTGCCAGCAGCTCCTGGATAGCGGGAGGGCCCGACACAGATACGCAGTATTTT; cdr3_aa: CASSSWIAGGPDTDTQYF
v_call: TRBV28; d_call: TRBD1; j_call: TRBJ2-1; clone_size: once; cdr3_nt: TGTGCCAGCAGTTCGCTCCCGGACAGGGGAGGCAATGAGCAGTTCTTC; cdr3_aa: CASSSLPDRGGNEQFF
v_call: TRBV7-3; d_call: NA; j_call: TRBJ2-3; clone_size: NA; cdr3_nt: TGTGCCAGCAGCAAGTACGGGATAGCAGATACGCAGTATTTT; cdr3_aa: CASSKYGIADTQYF
v_call: TRBV21-1; d_call: NA; j_call: TRBJ1-1; clone_size: NA; cdr3_nt: TGTGCCAGCAGCAAACTATACGGACAGGGTAGGGCCGGTTTCTTT; cdr3_aa: CASSKLYGQGRAGFF
v_call: TRBV25-1; d_call: TRBD2; j_call: TRBJ2-2; clone_size: NA; cdr3_nt: TGTGCCAGCAGTGAACTCGGACTAGCGGGCGCGAACACCGGGGAGCTGTTTTTT; cdr3_aa: CASSELGLAGANTGELFF
v_call: TRBV19; d_call: NA; j_call: TRBJ2-5; clone_size: NA; cdr3_nt: TGTGCCAGTAGTATTCCGGGGGTTGGGACCCAGTACTTC; cdr3_aa: CASSIPGVGTQYF